This T cell receptor beta chain was sequenced in a study of graft-versus-host responses after intestinal transplantation. A remark on this clone: Its specificity is unknown.

Only in-frame clones appear in the TCRdb table, and some are missing; sequencing was by immunoSEQ multiplex PCR. The table records 130,000 or so clones, just over 90% of them present only once. In germline, CDR1 is SGDLS, CDR2 YYNGEE. The CDR3 has 17 amino acids. Trimming cost V 4 bases and J 6 bases, with 20 bases left between them. This TCR was recovered from a human donor who received an intestinal transplant. The rearrangement links TRBV9 to TRBJ1-6, with D unclear. The source was unstimulated CD4+ T cells sorted from spleen or lymph node cells, collected before intestinal transplant. The CDR3: CASSLGWDGGSNSPLHF. The DNA of the CDR3 is TGTGCCAGCAGCTTGGGGTGGGATGGAGGGTCTAATTCACCCCTCCACTTT.